The T cell receptor beta chain described here comes from a study of tumor and adjacent non-tumor tissue in lung cancer. Study-wide points: Patients with more diverse tumor TCRs had worse survival.

No cell sorting was done before RNA was extracted from the tissue. More than 3 cm separated this lung sample from the edge of the tumor. The germline CDR1 and CDR2 sequences are LNHDA and SQIVND (reference sequence). Trimming cost V 6 bases and J 5 bases; bases outside gene matches: 12. The CDR3 consists of 16 residues. The library came from three nested PCR rounds adapted from ARM-PCR protocols. TCRdb re-derived calls from the multiplex PCR reads in MiXCR, one entry per CDR3 protein. This sample has some 100,000 distinct CDR3 sequences, with about 80% found just once. In regard to this clonotype: Its antigen remains unidentified.

The TCR comes from a man aged 60 to 75 with small cell lung cancer. J is TRBJ1-1 and V is TRBV19; TRBD1 matches at 10 bases. Sequencing was carried out using distant non-tumor lung tissue. The DNA for the CDR3 is TGTGCCAGTAGGATGACAGGGGGCCCTGGGGGGACTGAAGCTTTCTTT. Its protein product is CASRMTGGPGGTEAFF.